The entry below describes one T cell receptor beta chain. The antigen is not known. Because the CDR3 is missing its conserved closing phenylalanine or tryptophan, this is likely a read error. It is unclear where the CDR3 begins or ends on the DNA, so no DNA is shown, and the CDR3 is as TCRdb lists it. Exclusion criteria comprised uncontrolled infection, other autoimmune disease, pregnancy or lactation. Germline V gives CDR1 SGHVS, CDR2 FQNEAQ. A total of 12 residues make up the CDR3, ends included. This specimen belongs to a study of T cells in Graves' hyperthyroidism and ophthalmopathy. Using RNA transcripts as the source, TCR beta CDR3 regions were amplified. The primer set for the first-round RT-PCR of the TCR CDR3 was HTBI. TCRdb reanalysed the multiplex PCR reads using MiXCR and keeps one entry per CDR3 protein. The sample has 550,000 to 700,000 distinct CDR3 sequences, about 45% seen once; the top ten hold around a fifth.

Study-level points and caveats: Ophthalmopathy was model-predicted a median approximately 6.4 months pre-onset. Among thyroid clonotypes expanded above 0.001, most also appeared in blood.

Sequenced input: peripheral blood or thyroid tissue (not recorded which). The rearrangement uses TRBV7-8 and TRBJ2-6; TRBD1, as called in the table, went unchecked against the DNA. This TCR was recovered from an adult woman with Graves' disease, either hyperthyroidism or ophthalmopathy (not recorded which). CDR3: CASSIASGTPNT.